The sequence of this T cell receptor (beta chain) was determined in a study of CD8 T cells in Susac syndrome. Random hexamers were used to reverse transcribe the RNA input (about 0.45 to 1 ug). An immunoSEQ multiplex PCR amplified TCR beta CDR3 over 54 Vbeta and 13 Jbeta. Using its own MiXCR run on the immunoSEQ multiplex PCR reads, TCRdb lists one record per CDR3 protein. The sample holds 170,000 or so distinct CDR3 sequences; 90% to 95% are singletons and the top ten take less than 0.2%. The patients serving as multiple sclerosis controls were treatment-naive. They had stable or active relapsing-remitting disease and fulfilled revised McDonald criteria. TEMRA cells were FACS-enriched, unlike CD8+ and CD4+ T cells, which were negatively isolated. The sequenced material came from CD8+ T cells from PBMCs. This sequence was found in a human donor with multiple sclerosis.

CDR3 DNA: TGTGCCAGCAGCTCAAGTTCTGAAGCTTTCTTT. Encoded protein: CASSSSSEAFF. The gene calls are TRBV7-9 and TRBJ1-1; D not resolved. The V end was cut by 4 bases, the J end by 6 bases, with 6 bases between. CDR3 size: 11 residues. The germline V gene encodes CDR1 SEHNR and CDR2 FQNEAQ (reference sequence). The full variable domain, completed using reference TRBV7-9 and TRBJ1-1, is DTGVSQNPRHKITKRGQNVTFRCDPISEHNRLYWYRQTLGQGPEFLTYFQNEAQLEKSRLLSDRFSAERPKGSFSTLEIQRTEQGDSAMYLCASSSSSEAFFGQGTRLTVV.